This T cell receptor beta chain was identified during a study of PD-1 blockade in classical Hodgkin lymphoma. As for this clone: Its cognate antigen is unknown.

Clones were read by immunoSEQ multiplex PCR, and TCRdb kept only the in-frame ones, dropping some. The sample carries 75,000 to 100,000 clones, roughly 76% recorded once. Brentuximab vedotin exposure varied among the patients, all of whom had relapsed after autologous stem cell transplantation. Complete response, partial response or progressive disease constituted the best responses recorded. Study-wide results and caveats: Patients newly diagnosed and complete responders had comparable baseline diversity.

The TCR comes from a human donor with classical Hodgkin lymphoma. The sample consisted of peripheral blood mononuclear cells (PBMCs), taken before the second cycle of nivolumab.

The CDR3 coding sequence is TGTGCCATCAGTGAAAAGGGTTCGGGTCAGCCCCAGCATTTT. It is translated as CAISEKGSGQPQHF. This chain connects TRBV10-3 to TRBJ1-5; D is unresolved. The CDR3 extends over 14 amino acids. Germline V gene data show CDR1 as ENHRY and CDR2 as SYGVKD. Trimming took 3 bases from V and 6 from J, leaving 12 bases between them.